Below, 26 T cell receptor beta chains from the same sample are listed, as sequenced in a study of shared clonotypes between healthy human individuals. Method: immunoSEQ multiplex PCR; TCRdb's copy keeps in-frame clones and lacks some. This table has some 580,000 clones, less than 98% appearing once. Sequences were obtained from naive CD4+ T cells sorted from blood. Subset defined: CD45RA+ positively selected. Receptor source: a woman in her twenties or thirties in good health.

This chain connects TRBV28 to TRBJ2-5, with D possibly matching TRBD2 (6 bases). The closer fit of TRBJ2-7 to the DNA end suggests the J call may be wrong. Germline V gene sequence: CDR1 MDHEN, CDR2 SYDVKM. The CDR3 length is 14 residues. DNA for the CDR3: TGTGCCAGCAGTTCTGGGACTGGGGACTACGAGCAGTACTTC. This gives the protein CASSSGTGDYEQYF.

V is TRBV30 and J is TRBJ2-5; D remains ambiguous. The J call is uncertain, as TRBJ2-7 better fits the DNA end. The CDR3 runs 12 residues. The germline CDR1 and CDR2 sequences are GTSNPN and SVGIG (reference sequence). The CDR3, as DNA: TGTGCCTGGAGTCCAGGCTACTACGAGCAGTACTTC. Encoded protein: CAWSPGYYEQYF.

The V call is TRBV4-1, the J call TRBJ1-3; D is perhaps TRBD1 (6 bases). Germline V CDR1 and CDR2: MGHRA, YSYEKL. Deletions cut 1 base from V and 4 bases from J, with 14 bases between. This CDR3 is 16 amino acids long. The CDR3: CASSQGPGATGNTIYF. Here the CDR3 DNA reads TGCGCCAGCAGCCAAGGCCCGGGGGCGACGGGAAACACCATATATTTT.

The V call is TRBV27, the J call TRBJ1-4, with D possibly matching TRBD1 (5 bases). This CDR3 spans 13 amino acids. Germline V CDR1 and CDR2: MNHEY, SMNVEV (reference sequence). V lost 4 bases and J 8 bases, leaving 11 bases between the germline ends. This chain's CDR3 is CASSWGGSEKLFF. CDR3 coding DNA: TGTGCCAGCAGTTGGGGGGGAAGCGAAAAACTGTTTTTT.

The V call is TRBV6-1, the J call TRBJ2-5, with TRBD1 matching over 9 bases. Trimming took 6 bases from V and 5 from J; bases not matched to a gene: 13. CDR3 length: 16 residues. Germline values: CDR1 MNHNS, CDR2 SASEGT. CDR3 region: CASSERQGGFRETQYF. For the CDR3, the DNA is TGTGCCAGCAGCGAACGACAGGGGGGATTTAGGGAGACCCAGTACTTC.

V usage is TRBV7-9 and J usage is TRBJ1-6, with D possibly matching TRBD1 (5 bases). Trimming left V 3 bases short and J 8 bases short, with 14 bases between. The germline V gene encodes CDR1 SEHNR and CDR2 FQNEAQ (reference sequence). This CDR3 is built from 15 residues. The CDR3 loop reads CASSFGGSEYSPLHF. CDR3 nucleotide sequence: TGTGCCAGCAGCTTCGGGGGATCAGAGTATTCACCCCTCCACTTT.

Here the CDR3 DNA reads TGTGCCAGTAGTATGTCCAGGGGAGCAACTAATGAAAAACTGTTTTTT. It encodes CASSMSRGATNEKLFF. V and J are TRBV19 and TRBJ1-4, with a possible D match to TRBD1 (6 bases). The CDR3 is 16 residues long. Trimming took off 3 bases at V and 0 bases at J, with 11 bases between the two ends. Germline loops: CDR1 LNHDA, CDR2 SQIVND (reference sequence).

As for this clone: The junction shows a germline mismatch at one end, possibly a read error. The rearrangement uses TRBV30 and TRBJ1-4, with a weak D call TRBD1 (5 bases). The germline CDR1 and CDR2 sequences are GTSNPN and SVGIG (reference sequence). The CDR3 has 12 amino acids. CDR3 amino acids: CAWSVSPSGTVF. DNA for the CDR3: TGTGCCTGGAGTGTAAGCCCTTCGGGGACGGTTTTT.

The CDR3 nucleotides are TGTGCCACGCGAGGGACTAGCGGGATCGGAGCGGAGCAGTTCTTC. Translating gives CATRGTSGIGAEQFF. This chain uses TRBV19 with TRBJ2-1, with 13 bases lining up with TRBD2. J lost 10 bases, V lost 10 bases, and 13 bases had no gene match. From germline, CDR1 is LNHDA and CDR2 SQIVND (reference sequence). The CDR3 runs to 15 residues.

The chain joins TRBV13 to TRBJ2-2, with 14 bases lining up with TRBD2. Trimming removed 0 bases from V and 3 bases from J; junction bases left unmatched: 6. CDR1 PRHDT and CDR2 FYEKMQ come from the germline V gene (reference sequence). The CDR3 contains 19 residues. The CDR3 spells CASSLGRLAGGPYTGELFF. The DNA of the CDR3 is TGTGCCAGCAGCTTAGGCCGACTAGCGGGAGGGCCGTACACCGGGGAGCTGTTTTTT. The full variable domain, completed using reference TRBV13 and TRBJ2-2, is AAGVIQSPRHLIKEKRETATLKCYPIPRHDTVYWYQQGPGQDPQFLISFYEKMQSDKGSIPDRFSAQQFSDYHSELNMSSLELGDSALYFCASSLGRLAGGPYTGELFFGEGSRLTVL.

In nucleotides, the CDR3 is TGCGCCAGCAGCCCCAGAATAGCGGGAGCGGTGAATGAGCAGTTCTTC. It is translated as CASSPRIAGAVNEQFF. The J gene is TRBJ2-1, the V gene TRBV4-1, with 9 bases aligning to TRBD2. This CDR3 is 16 amino acids long. V was clipped by 4 bases and J by 7 bases; unmatched bases: 11. Germline V gives CDR1 MGHRA, CDR2 YSYEKL.

The chain couples TRBV4-2 to TRBJ2-3, with 8 bases identical to TRBD2. CDR3 length: 15 residues. Trimming took 0 bases from V and 9 from J; bases not matched to a gene: 8. Germline loops: CDR1 LGHNA, CDR2 YNFKEQ. In nucleotides, the CDR3 is TGTGCCAGCAGCCAAGAGGTGCTAGCGGGCTCGACGCAGTATTTT. This encodes CASSQEVLAGSTQYF.

CDR3 amino acids: CASSQDITREGRYEQYF. In nucleotides, the CDR3 is TGTGCCAGCAGCCAAGATATCACGAGGGAGGGCCGGTACGAGCAGTACTTC. The V gene is TRBV4-2, the J gene TRBJ2-7; 7 positions match TRBD2. Germline values: CDR1 LGHNA, CDR2 YNFKEQ. This CDR3 comprises 17 residues. J was trimmed by 4 bases and V by 0 bases; bases with no gene match: 12.

The CDR3 region has the DNA TGTGCCAGCAGCTCGATGGCGTATGGCTACACCTTC. Translating it yields CASSSMAYGYTF. The chain is built from TRBV11-3 and TRBJ1-2; D unclear. This CDR3 spans 12 amino acids. The germline V gene has CDR1 SGHNT and CDR2 YENEEA. V was shortened by 4 bases and J by 5 bases, with 8 bases between the two germline ends. Looking up the rest from reference TRBV11-3 and TRBJ1-2 gives the full variable domain: EAGVVQSPRYKIIEKKQPVAFWCNPISGHNTLYWYLQNLGQGPELLIRYENEEAVDDSQLPKDRFSAERLKGVDSTLKIQPAELGDSAVYLCASSSMAYGYTFGSGTRLTVV.

The V and J genes are TRBV5-1 and TRBJ1-1; 8 bases are a match to TRBD1. Germline V lookup: CDR1 SGHRS, CDR2 YFSETQ. CDR3 length equals 14 residues. J was trimmed by 5 bases and V by 3 bases; bases with no gene match: 6. CDR3 in amino acids: CASSWTGRGTEAFF. CDR3 DNA sequence: TGCGCCAGCAGCTGGACAGGGCGGGGGACTGAAGCTTTCTTT.

The chain recombines TRBV28 with TRBJ2-5; 7 nucleotides match TRBD2. Near its end, the DNA agrees better with TRBJ2-7, so the J call may be wrong. Germline-derived CDR1 and CDR2 are MDHEN and SYDVKM. The length of the CDR3 is 14 residues. CDR3 region: CASNPSGTSYEQYF. In DNA form, the CDR3 reads TGTGCCAGCAATCCCAGCGGGACTTCCTACGAGCAGTACTTC.

The gene calls are TRBV6-5 and TRBJ2-7; 7 nucleotides line up with TRBD1. CDR3 length: 14 amino acids. Germline V gives CDR1 MNHEY, CDR2 SVGAGI. Germline trimming cut 6 bases from V and 6 bases from J; bases unmatched to any gene: 11. In DNA form, the CDR3 reads TGTGCCAGCAGCTGGGACAGCGGTCCGGGCGAGCAGTACTTC. This gives the protein CASSWDSGPGEQYF.

This chain uses TRBV27 with TRBJ2-6; 11 bases align to TRBD1. Per the germline V gene, CDR1 is MNHEY and CDR2 is SMNVEV (reference sequence). V trimming: 5 bases; J trimming: 2 bases; junction bases outside the gene matches: 8. The CDR3 is 18 residues long. The CDR3 spells CASSRTGGPTTGANVLTF. The DNA of the CDR3 is TGTGCCAGCAGTCGGACAGGGGGCCCGACCACTGGGGCCAACGTCCTGACTTTC. Full variable domain (outside the CDR3, taken from reference TRBV27 and TRBJ2-6): EAQVTQNPRYLITVTGKKLTVTCSQNMNHEYMSWYRQDPGLGLRQIYYSMNVEVTDKGDVPEGYKVSRKEKRNFPLILESPSPNQTSLYFCASSRTGGPTTGANVLTFGAGSRLTVL.

This chain joins TRBV19 and TRBJ2-2, with no clear D. Germline values: CDR1 LNHDA, CDR2 SQIVND (reference sequence). V lost 5 bases to trimming and J lost 8 bases, with 9 bases between them. The CDR3 covers 12 residues. As DNA, the CDR3 is TGTGCCAGTAGTTTTCTTTCTGGGGAGCTGTTTTTT. Amino acid sequence: CASSFLSGELFF.

The rearrangement joins TRBV18 to TRBJ2-1, with unresolved D. This CDR3 has 15 amino acids. Trimming removed 0 bases at V and 4 bases at J, with 10 bases between. The germline V gene has CDR1 KGHSH and CDR2 LQKENI. The chain's CDR3 is CASSPPIRLYNEQFF. The CDR3 bases are TGTGCCAGCTCACCACCGATCAGGCTATACAATGAGCAGTTCTTC.

V gene TRBV27 combines with J gene TRBJ2-4; no firm D call. The CDR3 spans 12 residues. V shed 4 bases and J shed 5 bases, with 6 bases lying between them. Germline V lookup: CDR1 MNHEY, CDR2 SMNVEV (reference sequence). CDR3: CASSSVENIQYF. CDR3 sequence (DNA): TGTGCCAGCAGTTCGGTCGAAAACATTCAGTACTTC.

The CDR3 DNA sequence: TGTGCCAGCTCTTTGTATTACCTGGGGGCCGGGGCCAACGTCCTGACTTTC. Protein: CASSLYYLGAGANVLTF. The chain is built from TRBV28 and TRBJ2-6; possibly TRBD1 for D (6 bases). Between the trimmed V and J ends, which lost 8 bases and 4 bases, there was a span of 21 bases. This CDR3 has 17 residues. From germline, CDR1 is MDHEN and CDR2 SYDVKM.

This chain uses TRBV29-1 with TRBJ2-2, with D tentatively TRBD2 (7 bases). Trimming pared 5 bases from V and 1 base from J, leaving 20 bases between. The CDR3 has 17 amino acids. Germline V lookup: CDR1 SQVTM, CDR2 ANQGSEA. The CDR3 coding sequence is TGCAGCGTTCTCCTGGGATACGGGGGGCTGAACACCGGGGAGCTGTTTTTT. This codes for CSVLLGYGGLNTGELFF.

J is TRBJ2-1 and V is TRBV11-3, with 10 bases identical to TRBD2. The CDR3 runs 15 residues. The germline V gene encodes CDR1 SGHNT and CDR2 YENEEA. After removal of 0 bases from V and 9 bases from J, the junction contained 5 bases not matched to a gene. CDR3 in DNA: TGTGCCAGCAGCTTAGAAGCGGGAGGGCTTGGTGAGCAGTTCTTC. Residues: CASSLEAGGLGEQFF.

In the case of this clone: Other DNA sequences in this sample translate to the same CDR3. This rearrangement joins TRBV5-4 to TRBJ2-3; maybe TRBD1 (6 bases). The V and J ends lost 0 bases and 5 bases respectively, with 7 bases between them. Per the germline V gene, CDR1 is SGHNT and CDR2 is YYREEE (reference sequence). This CDR3 contains 13 residues. The CDR3 region is CASSLAGVDTQYF. CDR3 DNA sequence: TGTGCCAGCAGCTTGGCAGGGGTAGATACGCAGTATTTT.

The V gene is TRBV28, the J gene TRBJ2-7, with D possibly TRBD1 on 6 matching bases. This CDR3 comprises 15 residues. With 1 base removed from V and 2 bases from J, the gap between germline ends came to 12 bases. Germline V gene data show CDR1 as MDHEN and CDR2 as SYDVKM. The CDR3 loop is CASSLSGHIPYEQYF. DNA for the CDR3: TGTGCCAGCAGTTTATCGGGACACATACCCTACGAGCAGTACTTC.